These T cell receptor beta chains were read from a single sample in a study. TCRdb re-analysed the 5' RACE reads in MiXCR, keeping a single row per CDR3 protein. The table has tens of thousands of distinct CDR3 sequences, 20% to 25% seen once. Sequencing input: Tregs sorted from blood. The receptors shown here come from a female donor with breast cancer. Both conserved end residues are trimmed from each CDR3. Clone size appears in some rows only: once, few, many, or a class for an expanded clone.

V: TRBV6-1; size: NA; J: TRBJ1-2; CDR3: ASSARQRGTNYGYT
V: TRBV27; size: NA; J: TRBJ2-6; CDR3: ASTISGSGASVLT
V: TRBV7-3; size: many; J: TRBJ2-3; CDR3: ASSWSWADTQY
V: TRBV5-1; size: few; J: TRBJ2-7; CDR3: ASSVDRGHYEQY
V: TRBV4-3; size: few; J: TRBJ2-1; CDR3: ASSQDLGTSGTVGGEQF
V: TRBV28; size: many; J: TRBJ2-6; CDR3: ASREGSGANVLT
V: TRBV20-1; size: many; J: TRBJ2-3; CDR3: SARLTINTDTQY
V: TRBV5-1; size: NA; J: TRBJ1-1; CDR3: ASSFKKGADTEAF
V: TRBV6-6; size: few; J: TRBJ2-7; CDR3: ASSSLRQGLEQY
V: TRBV12-3/TRBV12-4; size: few; J: TRBJ1-2; CDR3: ASSLSNYGYT
V: TRBV6-5; size: NA; J: TRBJ2-5; CDR3: ASSSPLTRDKTQY
V: TRBV30; size: NA; J: TRBJ1-1; CDR3: AQEGQTNTEAF
V: TRBV5-5; size: NA; J: TRBJ2-2; CDR3: ASSQLSETNTGELF
V: TRBV9; size: few; J: TRBJ2-5; CDR3: TSSGAGFRETQY
V: TRBV27; size: NA; J: TRBJ2-1; CDR3: ASSPLSSGAYNGQF
V: TRBV20-1; size: NA; J: TRBJ1-1; CDR3: SARGPGDDTEAF
V: TRBV10-3; size: NA; J: TRBJ1-1; CDR3: AISESENTEAF
V: TRBV6-4; size: medium-sized; J: TRBJ2-2; CDR3: ASSEGLDTGELF
V: TRBV12-3/TRBV12-4; size: NA; J: TRBJ2-1; CDR3: ASSSTSGSIDEQF
V: TRBV11-2; size: many; J: TRBJ2-7; CDR3: ASSSLGTGGSYEQY
V: TRBV3-1; size: few; J: TRBJ2-7; CDR3: ASSHNKYRRDRVHYEQY
V: TRBV10-3; size: NA; J: TRBJ1-1; CDR3: AISGRDTAGTEAF
V: TRBV5-1; size: few; J: TRBJ1-1; CDR3: ASSLDMGVNTEAF
V: TRBV11-1; size: many; J: TRBJ2-7; CDR3: ASSLVPDSSYEQY
V: TRBV9; size: few; J: TRBJ1-1; CDR3: ASSRGYENTEAF
V: TRBV7-3; size: many; J: TRBJ2-1; CDR3: ASSSYYRAGEQF
V: TRBV4-2; size: many; J: TRBJ1-5; CDR3: ASSQGDTQGLGDNQPQH
V: TRBV5-6; size: few; J: TRBJ2-7; CDR3: ASRGRTSGSYEQY
V: TRBV24-1; size: few; J: TRBJ2-3; CDR3: ATRTSGTDTQY
V: TRBV12-3/TRBV12-4; size: NA; J: TRBJ1-1; CDR3: ASSGQRVTEAF
V: TRBV30; size: NA; J: TRBJ2-7; CDR3: AWSTSVPYEQY
V: TRBV7-9; size: few; J: TRBJ2-7; CDR3: ASSYQIGGGEQY
V: TRBV12-3/TRBV12-4; size: many; J: TRBJ2-2; CDR3: ASSHHPGQHTGELF
V: TRBV3-1; size: many; J: TRBJ2-1; CDR3: ASSQRRGGRYEQF
V: TRBV27; size: medium-sized; J: TRBJ1-2; CDR3: ASSSFDTGHLYGYT
V: TRBV7-6; size: many; J: TRBJ2-7; CDR3: ASSLGTGGTEQY
V: TRBV5-6; size: few; J: TRBJ2-2; CDR3: ASSSLAGDNTGELF
V: TRBV11-2; size: NA; J: TRBJ2-5; CDR3: ASSSGLAVETQY
V: TRBV20-1; size: many; J: TRBJ1-2; CDR3: SAPLTKNYGYT
V: TRBV15; size: many; J: TRBJ2-3; CDR3: ATSRGLAGGPDTQY
V: TRBV7-9; size: NA; J: TRBJ2-7; CDR3: AIHLGVEQY
V: TRBV10-3; size: few; J: TRBJ2-5; CDR3: AISGVTQETQY
V: TRBV25-1; size: few; J: TRBJ2-7; CDR3: ASSEFGLSYEQY
V: TRBV28; size: NA; J: TRBJ2-3; CDR3: ASRGPGQGTQY
V: TRBV15; size: many; J: TRBJ2-2; CDR3: ATSTRTSGSMTGELF
V: TRBV12-2; size: NA; J: TRBJ1-1; CDR3: AGRSPRDGLNTEAF
V: TRBV3-1; size: many; J: TRBJ1-5; CDR3: ASSYSETQPQH
V: TRBV27; size: NA; J: TRBJ2-7; CDR3: ASSLRGDYEQY
V: TRBV20-1; size: few; J: TRBJ2-1; CDR3: SALKAKRVGKNNEQF
V: TRBV9; size: few; J: TRBJ2-2; CDR3: ASSRGLAGDRTGELF
V: TRBV7-9; size: few; J: TRBJ2-7; CDR3: ASSEPGQPYEQY
V: TRBV7-9; size: many; J: TRBJ1-2; CDR3: ASSVQGALYGYT
V: TRBV12-1; size: NA; J: TRBJ2-1; CDR3: ASSTLGEQF
V: TRBV3-1; size: few; J: TRBJ1-2; CDR3: ASSQQGGYGYT
V: TRBV5-4; size: few; J: TRBJ2-1; CDR3: ASSLASGKMGRNEQF
V: TRBV7-9; size: many; J: TRBJ2-1; CDR3: ASRELVSSYNEQF
V: TRBV12-3/TRBV12-4; size: NA; J: TRBJ1-5; CDR3: ASSAIRGPQPQH